Listed below are T cell receptor beta chains from one sample, sequenced in a study of cytomegalovirus exposure and HLA in healthy donors. The data were produced by immunoSEQ multiplex PCR, yet TCRdb's version contains in-frame clones alone and is incomplete. The repertoire holds about 150,000 clones, with 65% to 80% as singletons. Sequenced input: PBMCs. The receptors were sampled from a woman aged 40 to 50 in good health and CMV-seropositive. Both conserved end residues are part of each CDR3. The D gene is left open where the match is weak. A clone size is listed for some rows: how often the clone was seen (once, few, many), or a class if it is expanded.

J gene,clone size,D gene,V gene,CDR3 DNA,CDR3 protein
TRBJ1-2,-,TRBD1,TRBV7-9,TGTGCCAGCAGCCCAGGGGGGCCTTATGGCTACACCTTC,CASSPGGPYGYTF
TRBJ2-1,-,TRBD1,TRBV5-1,TGCGCCAGCAGCCCAGGGACAGGGGAGTACAATGAGCAGTTCTTC,CASSPGTGEYNEQFF
TRBJ2-7,-,TRBD2,TRBV10-3,TGTGCCATCAGTGAAGGGACTAAGCCGTACTTC,CAISEGTKPYF
TRBJ2-2,-,TRBD2,TRBV7-6,TGTGCCAGCAGCCCCCCCGGGGGAGGGAATACCGGGGAGCTGTTTTTT,CASSPPGGGNTGELFF
TRBJ1-5,few,-,TRBV19,TGTGCCAGTAGTAAATCAGATTGGGGCGCGGGCAATCAGCCCCAGCATTTT,CASSKSDWGAGNQPQHF
TRBJ2-3,-,-,TRBV5-1,TGCGCCAGCACCCGGGACACAGATACGCAGTATTTT,CASTRDTDTQYF
TRBJ2-2,-,-,TRBV5-1,TGCGCCAGCAGCCCGAGGACAGGCGGGATGGGGGCCGGGGAGCTGTTTTTT,CASSPRTGGMGAGELFF
TRBJ2-1,-,TRBD2,TRBV19,TGTGCCAGTACTCCGGGCGGGGGGGCCCTTACCAATGAGCAGTTCTTC,CASTPGGGALTNEQFF
TRBJ2-3,-,-,TRBV29-1,TGCAGCGTTGATTACATGTACACAGATACGCAGTATTTT,CSVDYMYTDTQYF
TRBJ1-5,-,-,TRBV2,TGTGCCAGCAGCCTGACAGGTGTTTTTCAGCCCCAGCATTTT,CASSLTGVFQPQHF
TRBJ2-5,-,-,TRBV5-1,TGCGCCAGCAGCCTACAGGGTTCCAAAGAGACCCAGTACTTC,CASSLQGSKETQYF
TRBJ2-2,-,-,TRBV7-2,TGTGCCAGCAAGCAGGACACATTCACCGGGGAGCTGTTTTTT,CASKQDTFTGELFF
TRBJ1-5,-,-,TRBV2,TGTGCCAGCAGTGAACCTGGGACTATCTCGGGTGGCAATCAGCCCCAGCATTTT,CASSEPGTISGGNQPQHF
TRBJ1-3,-,TRBD1,TRBV6-6,TGTGCCAGCAGTTATGGCCGGGACAGGGGTGGAAACACCATATATTTT,CASSYGRDRGGNTIYF
TRBJ1-6,-,TRBD1,TRBV28,TGTGCCAGCAGTGAAACAGGGGATAATTCACCCCTCCACTTT,CASSETGDNSPLHF